This TCR beta chain is from a study of control samples from healthy donors and cancer patients. Losses at the gene ends were 9 bases for V and 0 bases for J; bases not matched to a gene: 6. This CDR3 has 15 residues. Germline V gene data show CDR1 as SGHTA and CDR2 as FQGTGA. The table came from immunoSEQ multiplex PCR; TCRdb's copy has only in-frame clones and leaves some out. Of 90,000 or so clones listed, about 89% are singletons. This sequence originates from a woman in her sixties in good health. This chain connects TRBV7-3 to TRBJ2-1; 9 bases align to TRBD2. The specimen was blood. CDR3 coding DNA: TGTGCCAGTAAGAGCGGGGGGAGCTCCTACAATGAGCAGTTCTTC. Translation: CASKSGGSSYNEQFF.